The 23 T cell receptor beta chains below all came from one sample that was sequenced in a study of blood T cell repertoires in COVID-19. Here immunoSEQ multiplex PCR was the method, and the copy in TCRdb shows in-frame clones only, minus some. This table has under 300,000 clones, around 81% appearing once. Sequenced material: PBMCs or T cells enriched from blood (not recorded which). The source is a man over 45 who had recovered from COVID-19.

This chain joins TRBV6-1 and TRBJ1-2; TRBD1 agrees at 8 bases. Germline values: CDR1 MNHNS, CDR2 SASEGT. The length of the CDR3 is 16 residues. With 2 bases clipped from V and 4 bases from J, the junction kept 9 bases outside the gene matches. CDR3 amino acids: CASSENPGRGLYGYTF. CDR3 in DNA: TGTGCCAGCAGTGAAAACCCGGGCAGGGGGCTCTATGGCTACACCTTC.

The V call is TRBV7-8, the J call TRBJ1-5, with 11 bases lining up with TRBD1. The CDR3 extends over 15 amino acids. The germline V gene has CDR1 SGHVS and CDR2 FQNEAQ. V lost 5 bases to trimming and J lost 1 base; unmatched junction nucleotides: 1. CDR3: CASSRDRGSNQPQHF. CDR3 nucleotide sequence: TGTGCCAGCAGCCGGGACAGGGGGAGCAATCAGCCCCAGCATTTT.

The rearrangement joins TRBV21-1 to TRBJ1-2; the D call in the table, TRBD1, was not verified against the DNA. TRBV21-1 has pseudogene status. The CDR3 covers 16 residues. The CDR3 loop reads CASSRRKQGADYGYTF. DNA for the CDR3: TGTGCCAGCAGCAGACGAAAACAGGGGGCGGACTATGGCTACACCTTC.

A note on this clone: One junction end disagrees with the germline gene, perhaps due to a read error. The genes are TRBV6-2 or TRBV6-3 and TRBJ1-2; 9 bases fit TRBD1. Germline lookup yields CDR1 MNHEY and CDR2 SVGEGT. The length of the CDR3 is 13 residues. CDR3 sequence (DNA): TGTGCCAGCAGTTACTCGACAGGGGGTGGCCACACCTTC. As protein: CASSYSTGGGHTF.

The genes are TRBV7-8 and TRBJ1-1, with 9 nucleotides matching TRBD1. Trimming took 5 bases from V and 4 from J; bases not matched to a gene: 5. This CDR3 contains 14 residues. Germline CDR1 and CDR2: SGHVS and FQNEAQ. The CDR3 protein is CASSPDRGVTEAFF. In DNA form, the CDR3 reads TGTGCCAGCAGCCCTGACAGGGGGGTCACTGAAGCTTTCTTT. Filled out from reference TRBV7-8 and TRBJ1-1, the complete variable domain reads GAGVSQSPRYKVAKRGQDVALRCDPISGHVSLFWYQQALGQGPEFLTYFQNEAQLDKSGLPSDRFFAERPEGSVSTLKIQRTQQEDSAVYLCASSPDRGVTEAFFGQGTRLTVV.

The chain recombines TRBV10-3 with TRBJ2-7, with 9 bases fitting TRBD2. The junction had 8 bases not matched to a gene; V was cut back by 4 bases and J by 4 bases. The CDR3 extends over 15 amino acids. Germline lookup yields CDR1 ENHRY and CDR2 SYGVKD. For the CDR3, the DNA is TGTGCCATCAGTGGAAGTAGCGGGAGACCTTACGAGCAGTACTTC. This gives the protein CAISGSSGRPYEQYF.

This chain uses TRBV4-3 with TRBJ2-3; 9 bases match TRBD2. The length of the CDR3 is 17 residues. Germline CDR1 LGHNA, CDR2 YSLEER. The V and J ends lost 1 base and 4 bases, in that order; junction bases with no gene match: 9. The CDR3 loop reads CASSQGLSAGGSDTQYF. Here the CDR3 DNA reads TGCGCCAGCAGCCAAGGACTCTCGGCGGGAGGGTCAGATACGCAGTATTTT.

This clone was recorded a few times. The V and J genes are TRBV19 and TRBJ1-1; 10 bases map to TRBD1. With V trimmed by 5 bases and J by 6 bases, 9 bases remained unmatched. The CDR3 length is 15 residues. Germline V CDR1 and CDR2: LNHDA, SQIVND (reference sequence). CDR3 residues: CASSPSTGGSSEAFF. DNA for the CDR3: TGTGCCAGTAGTCCCTCGACAGGGGGCAGCTCTGAAGCTTTCTTT.

Details on this clone: At one of its ends the junction is not consistent with the germline gene, which may arise from a read error. The chain employs TRBV7-7 and TRBJ2-7; 10 bases are shared with TRBD2. This CDR3 has 15 amino acids. Germline V gives CDR1 SSHAT, CDR2 FNYEAQ (reference sequence). The CDR3 reads CASSLDTSGTYEQYF. CDR3 sequence (DNA): TGTGCTAGCAGCTTAGATACTAGCGGGACCTACGAGCAGTACTTC.

This rearrangement joins TRBV3-1 (or the pseudogene TRBV3-2) to TRBJ1-3, with D possibly matching TRBD1 (5 bases). Per the germline V gene, CDR1 is LGHDT and CDR2 is YNNKEL (reference sequence). Between the trimmed V and J ends, which lost 2 bases and 4 bases, there was a span of 12 bases. The CDR3 runs 15 residues. In DNA form, the CDR3 reads TGTGCCAGCAGCCAAAAAGGGGTTGCGGGAAACACCATATATTTT. This gives the protein CASSQKGVAGNTIYF.

V gene TRBV5-4 combines with J gene TRBJ1-4; a possible D gene is TRBD1 (5 bases). This CDR3 is 15 amino acids long. Germline V gene lookup returns CDR1 SGHNT and CDR2 YYREEE (reference sequence). V lost 3 bases, J lost 4 bases, and 13 bases lay in between. CDR3 region: CASSSSGGGNEKLFF. The CDR3 DNA follows: TGTGCCAGCAGCTCCTCCGGGGGGGGTAATGAAAAACTGTTTTTT. Supplemented by reference TRBV5-4 and TRBJ1-4, the full variable domain reads ETGVTQSPTHLIKTRGQQVTLRCSSQSGHNTVSWYQQALGQGPQFIFQYYREEENGRGNFPPRFSGLQFPNYSSELNVNALELDDSALYLCASSSSGGGNEKLFFGSGTQLSVL.

The V and J genes are TRBV19 and TRBJ1-5; 12 bases agree with TRBD1. V was clipped by 6 bases and J by 0 bases; unmatched bases: 6. The CDR3 has 17 amino acids. Germline V gene data show CDR1 as LNHDA and CDR2 as SQIVND (reference sequence). In DNA, the CDR3 is TGTGCCAGTAGCTCCGGGACAGGGGGCAATAGCAATCAGCCCCAGCATTTT. Its protein product is CASSSGTGGNSNQPQHF.

V usage is TRBV5-5 and J usage is TRBJ2-3; 7 bases align to TRBD1. Looked up from germline, CDR1 is SGHKS and CDR2 is YYEKEE (reference sequence). The CDR3 has 11 amino acids. After removal of 4 bases from V and 14 bases from J, the junction contained 7 bases not matched to a gene. CDR3 DNA sequence: TGTGCCAGCAGCCTCGAGACAGGGCGGTATTTT. It encodes CASSLETGRYF.

The chain employs TRBV10-1 and TRBJ1-1; a possible D gene is TRBD1 (6 bases). Germline V gene sequence: CDR1 WNHNN, CDR2 SYGVQD (reference sequence). V was clipped by 2 bases and J by 1 base, with 23 bases between them. This CDR3 has 19 residues. The CDR3 loop is CASSETYPVRGPENTEAFF. In DNA, the CDR3 is TGCGCCAGCAGTGAGACGTACCCTGTCAGGGGACCGGAGAACACTGAAGCTTTCTTT.

This sequence joins TRBV28 and TRBJ2-4, with 8 bases that match TRBD2. Trimming removed 4 bases from V and 15 bases from J; junction bases left unmatched: 17. The CDR3 consists of 15 residues. The germline V gene has CDR1 MDHEN and CDR2 SYDVKM. CDR3 residues: CASSSPLPQAGVGYF. CDR3 DNA sequence: TGTGCCAGCAGTTCCCCACTCCCTCAAGCGGGAGTCGGGTACTTC.

In DNA, the CDR3 is TGCGCCAGCAGTGTACAGGGAAACATTCAGTACTTC. Its protein is CASSVQGNIQYF. The chain recombines TRBV10-2 with TRBJ2-4; a possible D gene is TRBD1 (6 bases). The CDR3 totals 12 residues. V dropped 4 bases and J dropped 6 bases, with 7 bases sitting between them. The V gene's germline CDR1 is WSHSY and CDR2 SAAADI.

The J gene is TRBJ2-1, the V gene TRBV5-1, with a tentative D call TRBD2 (5 bases). The germline V and J ends were trimmed by 0 bases and 2 bases, with 9 bases remaining between them. This CDR3 is 15 amino acids long. CDR1 and CDR2 from the germline V gene are SGHRS and YFSETQ. CDR3 protein: CASSLGSGTYNEQFF. CDR3 DNA: TGCGCCAGCAGCTTGGGAAGCGGAACCTACAATGAGCAGTTCTTC.

The V and J genes are TRBV3-1 (or the pseudogene TRBV3-2) and TRBJ1-2; D gene uncertain. CDR1 is LGHDT, CDR2 YNNKEL, per germline (reference sequence). The ends were cut back, 1 base at V and 5 bases at J, with 5 bases in the middle. The CDR3 spans 12 residues. The CDR3 loop reads CASSQGQYGYTF. In DNA, the CDR3 is TGTGCCAGCAGCCAAGGCCAGTATGGCTACACCTTC.

The V and J genes are TRBV19 and TRBJ1-2, with 8 positions matching TRBD1. This CDR3 spans 14 amino acids. The germline V gene encodes CDR1 LNHDA and CDR2 SQIVND (reference sequence). V was clipped by 7 bases and J by 4 bases; unmatched bases: 8. CDR3 residues: CASTWTGKTYGYTF. The CDR3 nucleotides are TGTGCCAGTACCTGGACAGGGAAGACCTATGGCTACACCTTC.

The chain employs TRBV3-1 (or the pseudogene TRBV3-2) and TRBJ1-6; 9 bases match TRBD1. The germline V gene encodes CDR1 LGHDT and CDR2 YNNKEL (reference sequence). This CDR3 region has 14 residues. The ends lost 8 bases at V and 10 bases at J; junction bases unmatched: 9. The CDR3 loop is CASGTGGTGSPLHF. In DNA form, the CDR3 reads TGTGCCAGCGGAACAGGGGGCACGGGCTCACCCCTCCACTTT.

This chain connects TRBV10-1 to TRBJ2-7, with TRBD1 as a possible D gene (6 bases). V lost 0 bases, J lost 6 bases, and 15 bases lay in between. This CDR3 is 15 amino acids long. Germline CDR1 reads WNHNN; CDR2 reads SYGVQD (reference sequence). The CDR3 protein is CASSESMGAVSEQYF. DNA for the CDR3: TGCGCCAGCAGTGAGTCGATGGGGGCCGTAAGCGAGCAGTACTTC.

J is TRBJ2-3 and V is TRBV4-1; D remains ambiguous. CDR1 and CDR2 (germline): MGHRA, YSYEKL. V lost 1 base, J lost 4 bases, and 6 bases lay in between. The CDR3 is 13 amino acids. The CDR3 protein is CASSQGLADTQYF. CDR3 DNA: TGCGCCAGCAGCCAAGGACTGGCAGATACGCAGTATTTT.

This sequence joins TRBV19 and TRBJ2-1, with 10 bases aligning to TRBD1. This CDR3 has 15 amino acids. Germline lookup yields CDR1 LNHDA and CDR2 SQIVND (reference sequence). The J segment lost 2 bases and the V segment lost 5 bases, leaving 3 bases of the junction unmatched. CDR3 amino acids: CASSFGTGAYNEQFF. The CDR3, as DNA: TGTGCCAGTAGTTTCGGGACAGGGGCCTACAATGAGCAGTTCTTC.